The next 10 T cell receptor beta chains were all read from a single sample in a study of blood T cells in healthy people across ages. Combining a sample-barcoded 5' primer with a J-beta primer mix, a second PCR ran for roughly 7 to 11 cycles. TCRdb passed the 5' RACE reads through MiXCR, listing each CDR3 protein once. This sample carries fewer than 750,000 distinct CDR3 sequences, 40% to 55% of them seen once, and the ten largest clones take 20% to 25%. Material: blood. The receptor source for this set is a man at least 80 years old in good health.

This clonotype appeared a few times. V is TRBV6-5 and J is TRBJ1-1, with a possible D match to TRBD1 (5 bases). The V and J ends lost 6 bases and 11 bases respectively, with 19 bases between them. The CDR3 contains 13 residues. From germline, CDR1 is MNHEY and CDR2 SVGAGI. The CDR3 loop is CASRSGRPHGAFF. CDR3 DNA sequence: TGTGCCAGCAGATCGGGACGACCTCACGGGGCTTTCTTT.

The gene calls are TRBV29-1 and TRBJ2-7, with D perhaps being TRBD1 or TRBD2 (6 bases each). CDR1 and CDR2 from the germline V gene are SQVTM and ANQGSEA. The length of the CDR3 is 14 residues. V was clipped by 5 bases and J by 4 bases, with 18 bases between them. The CDR3 spells CSVLWGASRYEQYF. CDR3 sequence (DNA): TGCAGCGTTCTTTGGGGGGCGAGTCGATACGAGCAGTACTTC.

The chain recombines TRBV9 with TRBJ1-2; tentative D call: TRBD1 (6 bases). This CDR3 region has 15 residues. Germline values: CDR1 SGDLS, CDR2 YYNGEE. V shed 3 bases and J shed 4 bases, with 16 bases lying between them. For the CDR3, the DNA is TGTGCCAGCAGCGAGGACAGTTCCCTGGGCTATGGCTACACCTTC. It encodes CASSEDSSLGYGYTF.

This clonotype was counted only a few times. The chain combines TRBV9 with TRBJ1-6; D is unclear. Looked up from germline, CDR1 is SGDLS and CDR2 is YYNGEE. Deletions cut 4 bases from V and 8 bases from J, with 22 bases between. The CDR3 is 17 amino acids. Here the CDR3 reads CASSPSGDHGTYSPLHF. The DNA of the CDR3 is TGTGCCAGCAGCCCCTCCGGGGATCATGGAACGTATTCACCCCTCCACTTT. Based on the CDR3 plus reference TRBV9 and TRBJ1-6, the full variable domain is DSGVTQTPKHLITATGQRVTLRCSPRSGDLSVYWYQQSLDQGLQFLIQYYNGEERAKGNILERFSAQQFPDLHSELNLSSLELGDSALYFCASSPSGDHGTYSPLHFGNGTRLTVT.

Many counts were recorded for this clonotype. The rearrangement links TRBV7-2 to TRBJ2-7; D unclear. There are 12 residues in the CDR3. Germline CDR1 and CDR2: SGHTA and FQGNSA. Trimming left V 3 bases short and J 0 bases short, with 3 bases between. The CDR3 region is CASSFSSYEQYF. The CDR3 coding sequence is TGTGCCAGCAGCTTCAGCTCCTACGAGCAGTACTTC. The full variable domain, with the rest looked up from reference TRBV7-2 and TRBJ2-7, is GAGVSQSPSNKVTEKGKDVELRCDPISGHTALYWYRQSLGQGLEFLIYFQGNSAPDKSGLPSDRFSAERTGGSVSTLTIQRTQQEDSAVYLCASSFSSYEQYFGPGTRLTVT.

Only a few counts were recorded for this clonotype. This chain uses TRBV20-1 with TRBJ2-7, with 8 bases identical to TRBD1. Trimming cost V 1 base and J 2 bases; bases outside gene matches: 1. This CDR3 has 13 amino acids. CDR1 is DFQATT, CDR2 SNEGSKA, per germline (reference sequence). As DNA, the CDR3 is TGCAGTGCTAGAGGGACAGGGACCTACGAGCAGTACTTC. Protein sequence: CSARGTGTYEQYF.

This clonotype was counted a few times. The chain links TRBV9 to TRBJ2-7; D could derive from TRBD1 or TRBD2 (5 bases each). Germline V lookup: CDR1 SGDLS, CDR2 YYNGEE. The CDR3 length is 18 residues. V was clipped by 4 bases and J by 7 bases, with 30 bases between them. The CDR3 protein is CASSIGTGSYLGITEQYF. In DNA, the CDR3 is TGTGCCAGCAGCATCGGGACGGGGAGCTACCTAGGGATTACTGAGCAGTACTTC. Full variable domain (missing parts from reference TRBV9 and TRBJ2-7): DSGVTQTPKHLITATGQRVTLRCSPRSGDLSVYWYQQSLDQGLQFLIQYYNGEERAKGNILERFSAQQFPDLHSELNLSSLELGDSALYFCASSIGTGSYLGITEQYFGPGTRLTVT.

V and J are TRBV7-2 and TRBJ2-7; possibly TRBD2 for D (7 bases). This CDR3 contains 14 residues. Deletions cut 7 bases from V and 2 bases from J, with 15 bases between. Germline loops: CDR1 SGHTA, CDR2 FQGNSA. CDR3 DNA: TGTGCCAGCATCAAGTCGGGGGGCCCCTACGAGCAGTACTTC. Its translation: CASIKSGGPYEQYF.

The chain links TRBV20-1 to TRBJ2-1; perhaps TRBD2 as D (5 bases). The CDR3 sequence is 15 residues long. Germline CDR1 is DFQATT and CDR2 is SNEGSKA (reference sequence). The V and J ends lost 6 bases and 0 bases respectively, with 15 bases between them. The CDR3 loop reads CSAEDSLSSYNEQFF. CDR3 bases: TGCAGTGCCGAGGACTCCCTAAGCTCCTACAATGAGCAGTTCTTC.

The chain recombines TRBV20-1 with TRBJ2-7; the match to TRBD2 covers 9 bases. The CDR3 has 14 residues. After removal of 6 bases from V and 2 bases from J, the junction contained 8 bases not matched to a gene. Germline CDR1 and CDR2: DFQATT and SNEGSKA (reference sequence). The CDR3 region has the DNA TGCAGTGCACCGCGGGGGGGCGGGGCCTACGAGCAGTACTTC. It translates to CSAPRGGGAYEQYF.